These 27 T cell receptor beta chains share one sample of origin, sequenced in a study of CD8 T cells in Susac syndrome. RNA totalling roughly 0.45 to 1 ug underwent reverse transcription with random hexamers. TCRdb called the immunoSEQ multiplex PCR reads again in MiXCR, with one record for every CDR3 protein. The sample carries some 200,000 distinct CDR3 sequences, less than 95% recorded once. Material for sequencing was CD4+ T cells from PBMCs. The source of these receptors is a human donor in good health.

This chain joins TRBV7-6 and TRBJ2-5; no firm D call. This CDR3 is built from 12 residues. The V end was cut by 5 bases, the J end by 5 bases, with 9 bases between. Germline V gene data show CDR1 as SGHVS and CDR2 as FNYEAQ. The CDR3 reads CASSEGWETQYF. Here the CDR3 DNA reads TGTGCCAGCAGCGAAGGGTGGGAGACCCAGTACTTC.

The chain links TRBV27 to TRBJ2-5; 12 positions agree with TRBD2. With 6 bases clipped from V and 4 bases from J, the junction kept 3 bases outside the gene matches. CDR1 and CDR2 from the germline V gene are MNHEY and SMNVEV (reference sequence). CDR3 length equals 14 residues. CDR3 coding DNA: TGTGCCAGCAGAACGGGACTAGCGGGAGAGACCCAGTACTTC. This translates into CASRTGLAGETQYF.

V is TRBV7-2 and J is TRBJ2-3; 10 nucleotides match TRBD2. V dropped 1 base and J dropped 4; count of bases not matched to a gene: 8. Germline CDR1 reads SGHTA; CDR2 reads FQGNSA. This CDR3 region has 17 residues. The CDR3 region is CASSLGVGSGGPDTQYF. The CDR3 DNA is TGTGCCAGCAGCTTAGGAGTAGGTAGCGGGGGGCCAGATACGCAGTATTTT.

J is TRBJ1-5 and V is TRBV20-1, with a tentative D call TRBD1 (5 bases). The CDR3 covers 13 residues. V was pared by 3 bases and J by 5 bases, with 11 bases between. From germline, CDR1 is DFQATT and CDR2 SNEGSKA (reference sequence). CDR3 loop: CSASRESYQPQHF. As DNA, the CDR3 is TGCAGTGCTAGCAGGGAGTCGTATCAGCCCCAGCATTTT.

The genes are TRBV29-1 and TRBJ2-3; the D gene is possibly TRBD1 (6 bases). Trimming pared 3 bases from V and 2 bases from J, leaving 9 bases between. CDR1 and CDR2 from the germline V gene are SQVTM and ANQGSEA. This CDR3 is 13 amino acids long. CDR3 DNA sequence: TGCAGCGTTGATACAGGGACCACAGATACGCAGTATTTT. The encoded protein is CSVDTGTTDTQYF.

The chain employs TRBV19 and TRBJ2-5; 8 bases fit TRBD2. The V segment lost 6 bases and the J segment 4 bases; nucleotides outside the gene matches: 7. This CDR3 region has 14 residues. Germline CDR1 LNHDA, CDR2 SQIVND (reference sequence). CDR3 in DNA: TGTGCCAGTAGAGCGGGAGAAGTAGGAGAGACCCAGTACTTC. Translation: CASRAGEVGETQYF.

This chain's CDR3 is CSASKTGRETQYF. CDR3 DNA sequence: TGCAGTGCTTCCAAGACAGGGCGCGAGACCCAGTACTTC. V and J are TRBV20-1 and TRBJ2-5; 7 bases fit TRBD1. The V and J ends lost 5 bases and 5 bases, in that order; junction bases with no gene match: 8. In germline, CDR1 is DFQATT, CDR2 SNEGSKA (reference sequence). CDR3 length: 13 amino acids.

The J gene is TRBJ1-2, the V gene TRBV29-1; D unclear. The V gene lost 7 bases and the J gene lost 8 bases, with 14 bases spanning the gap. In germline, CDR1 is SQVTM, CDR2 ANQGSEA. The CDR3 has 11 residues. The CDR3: CSDEGVRGYTF. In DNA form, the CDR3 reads TGCAGCGACGAAGGTGTCCGGGGCTACACCTTC.

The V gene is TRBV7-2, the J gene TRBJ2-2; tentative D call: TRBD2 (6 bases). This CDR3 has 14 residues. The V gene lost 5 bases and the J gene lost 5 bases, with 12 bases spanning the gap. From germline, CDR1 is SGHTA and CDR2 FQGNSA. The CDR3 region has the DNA TGTGCCAGCAGCGCCCAACGGGGGACCGGGGAGCTGTTTTTT. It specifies CASSAQRGTGELFF.

Here the CDR3 reads CATGNLLAAVNEQFF. CDR3 DNA sequence: TGTGCCACCGGGAATCTCCTAGCGGCTGTCAATGAGCAGTTCTTC. The V call is TRBV19, the J call TRBJ2-1; 7 bases match TRBD2. The CDR3 runs to 15 residues. V gave up 10 bases and J gave up 6 bases; unmatched junction bases: 15. Germline assignment: CDR1 LNHDA and CDR2 SQIVND (reference sequence).

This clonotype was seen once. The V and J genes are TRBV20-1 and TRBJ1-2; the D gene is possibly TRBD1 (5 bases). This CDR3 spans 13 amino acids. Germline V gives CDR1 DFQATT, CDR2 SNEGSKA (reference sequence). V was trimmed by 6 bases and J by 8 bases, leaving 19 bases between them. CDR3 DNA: TGCAGTGCACCCCGGGACCAGTTGTCCGGCTACACCTTC. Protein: CSAPRDQLSGYTF.

Written as DNA, the CDR3 is TGTGCCAGCAGGACAGGGGGTACTGAAGCTTTCTTT. Protein: CASRTGGTEAFF. The V and J genes are TRBV6-5 and TRBJ1-1; the match to TRBD1 covers 9 bases. Germline-derived CDR1 and CDR2 are MNHEY and SVGAGI. The CDR3 has 12 amino acids. J was trimmed by 5 bases and V by 6 bases; bases with no gene match: 1.

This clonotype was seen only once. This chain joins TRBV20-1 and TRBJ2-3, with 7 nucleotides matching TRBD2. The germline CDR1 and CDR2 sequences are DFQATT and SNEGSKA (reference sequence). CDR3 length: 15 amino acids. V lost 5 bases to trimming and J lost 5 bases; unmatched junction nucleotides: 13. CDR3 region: CSAPTGREIGDTQYF. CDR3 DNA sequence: TGCAGTGCTCCCACCGGGCGGGAGATAGGAGATACGCAGTATTTT.

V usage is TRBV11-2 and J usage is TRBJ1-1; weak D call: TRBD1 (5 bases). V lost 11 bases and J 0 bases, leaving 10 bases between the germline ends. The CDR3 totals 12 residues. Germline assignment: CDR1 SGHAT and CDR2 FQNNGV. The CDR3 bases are TGTGCCTGTCGACAGTTGAACACTGAAGCTTTCTTT. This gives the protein CACRQLNTEAFF.

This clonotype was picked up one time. In nucleotides, the CDR3 is TGCAGCGCAGGGACAGGGCCCTACGAGCAGTACTTC. Translating it yields CSAGTGPYEQYF. V and J are TRBV29-1 and TRBJ2-7, with 9 nucleotides matching TRBD1. V lost 7 bases to trimming and J lost 2 bases; unmatched junction nucleotides: 3. Per the germline V gene, CDR1 is SQVTM and CDR2 is ANQGSEA. The length of the CDR3 is 12 residues.

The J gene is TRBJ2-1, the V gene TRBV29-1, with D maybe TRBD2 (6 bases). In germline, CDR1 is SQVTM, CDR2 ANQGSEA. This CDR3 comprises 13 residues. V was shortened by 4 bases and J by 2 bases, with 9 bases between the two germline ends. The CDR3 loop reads CSVGRRAYNEQFF. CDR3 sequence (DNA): TGCAGCGTTGGAAGGAGGGCCTACAATGAGCAGTTCTTC.

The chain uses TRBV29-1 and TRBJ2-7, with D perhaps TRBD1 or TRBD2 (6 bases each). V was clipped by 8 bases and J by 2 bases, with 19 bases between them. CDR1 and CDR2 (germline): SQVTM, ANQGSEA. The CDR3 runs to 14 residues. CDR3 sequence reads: CSFYFTGAPYEQYF. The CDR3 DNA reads TGCAGCTTCTATTTCACGGGGGCGCCCTACGAGCAGTACTTC.

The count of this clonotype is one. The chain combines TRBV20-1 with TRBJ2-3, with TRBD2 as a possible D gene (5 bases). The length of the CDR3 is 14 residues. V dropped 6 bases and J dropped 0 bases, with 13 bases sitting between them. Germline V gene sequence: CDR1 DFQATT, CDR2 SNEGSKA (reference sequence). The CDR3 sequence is CSAPRAASTDTQYF. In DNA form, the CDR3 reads TGCAGTGCCCCTCGAGCGGCTAGCACAGATACGCAGTATTTT.

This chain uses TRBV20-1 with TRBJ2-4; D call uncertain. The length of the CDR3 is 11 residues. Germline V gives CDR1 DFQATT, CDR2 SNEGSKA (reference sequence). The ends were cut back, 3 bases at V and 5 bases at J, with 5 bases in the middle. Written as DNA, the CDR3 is TGCAGTGCTAGGCTAGAAAACATTCAGTACTTC. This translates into CSARLENIQYF.

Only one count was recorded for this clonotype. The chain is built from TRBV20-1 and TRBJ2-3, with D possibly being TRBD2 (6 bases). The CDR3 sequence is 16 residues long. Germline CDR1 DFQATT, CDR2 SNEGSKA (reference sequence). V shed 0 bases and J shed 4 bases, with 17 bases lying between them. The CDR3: CSARDLEGGESDTQYF. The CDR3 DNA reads TGCAGTGCTAGAGATCTCGAGGGAGGAGAATCAGATACGCAGTATTTT.

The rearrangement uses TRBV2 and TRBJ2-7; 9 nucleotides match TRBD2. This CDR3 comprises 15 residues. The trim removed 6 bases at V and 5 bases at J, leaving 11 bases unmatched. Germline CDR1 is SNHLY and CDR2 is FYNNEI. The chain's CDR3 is CASSASSGRVHEQYF. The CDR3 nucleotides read TGTGCCAGCAGCGCCAGTAGCGGGAGAGTCCACGAGCAGTACTTC.

The DNA of the CDR3 is TGCAGTGCTTGGCAGGGGAATCAGCCCCAGCATTTT. Encoded protein: CSAWQGNQPQHF. This chain uses TRBV20-1 with TRBJ1-5, with a tentative D call TRBD1 (6 bases). The germline V gene has CDR1 DFQATT and CDR2 SNEGSKA (reference sequence). This CDR3 is 12 amino acids long. The ends were cut back, 5 bases at V and 4 bases at J, with 9 bases in the middle.

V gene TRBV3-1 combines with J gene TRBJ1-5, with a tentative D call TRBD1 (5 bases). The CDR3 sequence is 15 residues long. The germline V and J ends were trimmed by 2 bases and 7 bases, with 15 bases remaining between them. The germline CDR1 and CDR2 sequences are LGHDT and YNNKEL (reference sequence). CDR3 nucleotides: TGTGCCAGCAGCCAAAGAGTCCTTGGGGGGCAGCCCCAGCATTTT. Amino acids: CASSQRVLGGQPQHF.

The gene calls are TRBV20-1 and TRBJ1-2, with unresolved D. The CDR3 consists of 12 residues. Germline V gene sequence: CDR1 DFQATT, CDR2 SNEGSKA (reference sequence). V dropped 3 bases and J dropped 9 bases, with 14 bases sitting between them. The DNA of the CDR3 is TGCAGTGCTAGGCCTTTTATGAAGAGCTACACCTTC. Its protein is CSARPFMKSYTF.

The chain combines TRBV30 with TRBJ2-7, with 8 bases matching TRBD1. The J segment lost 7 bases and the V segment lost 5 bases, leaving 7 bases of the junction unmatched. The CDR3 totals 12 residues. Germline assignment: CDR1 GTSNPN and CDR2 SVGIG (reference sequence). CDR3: CAWGTGGWEQYF. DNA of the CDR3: TGTGCCTGGGGCACAGGGGGGTGGGAGCAGTACTTC.

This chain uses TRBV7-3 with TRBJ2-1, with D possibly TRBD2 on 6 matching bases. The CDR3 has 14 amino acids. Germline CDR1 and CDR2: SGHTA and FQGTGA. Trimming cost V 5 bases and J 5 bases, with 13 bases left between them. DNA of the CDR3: TGTGCCAGCAGCCCCTACTCGGGGGACAATGAGCAGTTCTTC. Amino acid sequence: CASSPYSGDNEQFF.

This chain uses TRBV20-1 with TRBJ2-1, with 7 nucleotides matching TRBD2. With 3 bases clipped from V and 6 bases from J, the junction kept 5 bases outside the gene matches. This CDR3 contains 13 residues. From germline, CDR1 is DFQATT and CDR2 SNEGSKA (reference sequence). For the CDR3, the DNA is TGCAGTGCTAGTGGCGGGAGACGCAATGAGCAGTTCTTC. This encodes CSASGGRRNEQFF.